The 30 T cell receptor beta chains given below trace back to one sample, sequenced in a study of CD4 T cells in relation to SARS-CoV-2 and coronaviruses. These TCRs are of unknown antigen specificity. CD4+ T cells from unexposed donors were obtained before the COVID-19 pandemic (2011-2018). The cells were cultured for 10 days before CD4+ T cells were isolated. The assay was immunoSEQ multiplex PCR, and TCRdb's table has in-frame clones only and misses some. The sample shows roughly 18,000 clones, roughly 80% of them seen only once. Sequencing was performed on CD4+ T cells from PBMCs, cultured in vitro. The source is a human donor in good health.

This chain joins TRBV3-1 (or the pseudogene TRBV3-2) and TRBJ2-3; TRBD2 might be the D (6 bases). The V gene's germline CDR1 is LGHDT and CDR2 YNNKEL (reference sequence). V gave up 1 base and J gave up 3 bases, with 11 bases separating them. The CDR3 runs to 15 residues. This CDR3 is CASSQAHAGTDTQYF. Written as DNA, the CDR3 is TGTGCCAGCAGCCAAGCCCATGCGGGGACAGATACGCAGTATTTT.

V usage is TRBV19 and J usage is TRBJ2-7, with 10 positions matching TRBD2. V lost 0 bases, J lost 7 bases, and 12 bases stayed unmatched. There are 17 residues in the CDR3. Germline V gives CDR1 LNHDA, CDR2 SQIVND (reference sequence). The CDR3 nucleotides read TGTGCCAGTAGTATAGATCTTGGACTAGCGGCTTCGGAGGAGCAGTACTTC. Translated, it gives CASSIDLGLAASEEQYF.

V is TRBV7-2 and J is TRBJ1-2, with D uncertain. Trimming removed 5 bases at V and 4 bases at J, with 8 bases between. Germline assignment: CDR1 SGHTA and CDR2 FQGNSA. This CDR3 comprises 12 residues. CDR3 nucleotide sequence: TGTGCCAGCAGCAACTATGGCTATGGCTACACCTTC. Its protein is CASSNYGYGYTF.

V and J are TRBV11-2 and TRBJ2-1; 7 nucleotides align to TRBD2. Per the germline V gene, CDR1 is SGHAT and CDR2 is FQNNGV. Trimming took 1 base from V and 0 from J; bases not matched to a gene: 6. The CDR3 spans 17 residues. CDR3 sequence: CASSLGLAASSYNEQFF. CDR3 coding DNA: TGTGCCAGCAGCTTAGGGCTAGCGGCCAGCTCCTACAATGAGCAGTTCTTC.

This chain connects TRBV19 to TRBJ2-6; TRBD1 matches at 8 bases. The length of the CDR3 is 20 residues. Per the germline V gene, CDR1 is LNHDA and CDR2 is SQIVND (reference sequence). V gave up 7 bases and J gave up 0 bases; unmatched junction bases: 17. CDR3 nucleotide sequence: TGTGCCAGTAAAATTTTTTCCTCCACAGGGGGTAGCTCTGGGGCCAACGTCCTGACTTTC. Encoded protein: CASKIFSSTGGSSGANVLTF.

J is TRBJ1-5 and V is TRBV10-3; TRBD1 is a possible D gene (6 bases). The germline V and J ends were trimmed by 2 bases and 7 bases, with 15 bases remaining between them. The CDR3 is 15 residues long. CDR1 ENHRY and CDR2 SYGVKD come from the germline V gene. CDR3 region: CAISEGVGAEQPQHF. DNA for the CDR3: TGTGCCATCAGTGAGGGAGTGGGGGCGGAACAGCCCCAGCATTTT.

The chain is built from TRBV11-2 and TRBJ1-2; D not certain. Between the trimmed V and J ends, which lost 2 bases and 2 bases, there was a span of 12 bases. There are 15 residues in the CDR3. From germline, CDR1 is SGHAT and CDR2 FQNNGV. The CDR3 sequence: CASSLSETQNYGYTF. The CDR3 nucleotides read TGTGCCAGCAGCTTATCAGAGACACAGAACTATGGCTACACCTTC.

This clone was seen a handful of times. This chain connects TRBV14 to TRBJ1-6; a weak D match, TRBD1 (5 bases). The CDR3 loop spans 14 amino acids. The V gene lost 4 bases and the J gene lost 8 bases, with 12 bases spanning the gap. CDR1 SGHDN and CDR2 FVKESK come from the germline V gene. In nucleotides, the CDR3 is TGTGCCAGCAGCCTTTCCGTCAGGGATTCACCCCTCCACTTT. Its protein product is CASSLSVRDSPLHF.

This chain joins TRBV28 and TRBJ1-5; D might be TRBD1 (6 bases). Germline V gene data show CDR1 as MDHEN and CDR2 as SYDVKM. The CDR3 consists of 16 residues. Trimming removed 5 bases at V and 3 bases at J, with 17 bases between. The CDR3 reads CASSPPPGQINQPQHF. DNA for the CDR3: TGTGCCAGCAGTCCCCCCCCGGGACAAATCAATCAGCCCCAGCATTTT.

V and J are TRBV19 and TRBJ1-5; perhaps TRBD1 as D (6 bases). The CDR3 has 15 residues. The V gene's germline CDR1 is LNHDA and CDR2 SQIVND (reference sequence). V lost 8 bases to trimming and J lost 5 bases, with 19 bases between them. CDR3 in DNA: TGTGCCAGTTCCTACGGTGGGACAATAGATCAGCCCCAGCATTTT. It translates to CASSYGGTIDQPQHF. The full variable domain, in which reference TRBV19 and TRBJ1-5 provide the parts outside the CDR3, is DGGITQSPKYLFRKEGQNVTLSCEQNLNHDAMYWYRQDPGQGLRLIYYSQIVNDFQKGDIAEGYSVSREKKESFPLTVTSAQKNPTAFYLCASSYGGTIDQPQHFGDGTRLSIL.

This clone appeared a few times. DNA of the CDR3: TGTGCCAGCAGCTATGGACTAGCGGGAGCTTACGAGCAGTACTTC. Its translation: CASSYGLAGAYEQYF. The chain employs TRBV5-4 and TRBJ2-7, with TRBD2 identical over 13 bases. Germline V gives CDR1 SGHNT, CDR2 YYREEE (reference sequence). V lost 3 bases to trimming and J lost 4 bases; unmatched junction nucleotides: 4. The CDR3 is 15 residues long.

The chain is built from TRBV21-1 and TRBJ2-6; the table gives TRBD2 as D, unverified against the DNA. TRBV21-1 counts as a pseudogene. CDR3 length equals 16 residues. The CDR3 nucleotides read TGTGCCAGCAGCAGAACTGGGGGGAGTGGGGCCAACGTCCTGACTTTC. Its protein is CASSRTGGSGANVLTF.

V and J are TRBV6-6 and TRBJ2-2; a weak D match, TRBD2 (6 bases). Deletions cut 9 bases from V and 9 bases from J, with 11 bases between. The V gene's germline CDR1 is MNHNY and CDR2 SVGAGI (reference sequence). The CDR3 totals 11 residues. Here the CDR3 DNA reads TGTGCCAGACCAGGACTAAGGGAGCTGTTTTTT. As protein: CARPGLRELFF.

Comments on this clone: An end of the junction does not agree with germline; a read error may underlie this. The CDR3 loop reads CASTLTPPLAGYTDTQYF. In nucleotides, the CDR3 is TGTGCCAGCACCTTAACCCCTCCCCTAGCGGGTTACACAGATACGCAGTATTTT. The rearrangement links TRBV7-9 to TRBJ2-3, with TRBD2 identical over 8 bases. The CDR3 loop spans 18 amino acids. Germline assignment: CDR1 SEHNR and CDR2 FQNEAQ (reference sequence).

This clone was observed once. The genes are TRBV3-1 (or the pseudogene TRBV3-2) and TRBJ2-7; D perhaps matches TRBD1 (5 bases). The length of the CDR3 is 15 residues. The V end was cut by 1 base, the J end by 4 bases, with 14 bases between. The germline CDR1 and CDR2 sequences are LGHDT and YNNKEL (reference sequence). The CDR3: CASSQAQGFFYEQYF. In DNA form, the CDR3 reads TGTGCCAGCAGCCAAGCGCAGGGTTTCTTTTACGAGCAGTACTTC.

V usage is TRBV4-1 and J usage is TRBJ2-3; TRBD1 agrees at 8 bases. J lost 5 bases, V lost 4 bases, and 11 bases had no gene match. Germline loops: CDR1 MGHRA, CDR2 YSYEKL. The length of the CDR3 is 16 residues. DNA for the CDR3: TGCGCCAGCAGCCCGGAGGCAGGGGGCGGTTTAGATACGCAGTATTTT. This sequence encodes CASSPEAGGGLDTQYF.

This chain joins TRBV28 and TRBJ1-6; tentative D call: TRBD1 (6 bases). Trimming took 6 bases from V and 7 from J, leaving 13 bases between them. The CDR3 consists of 14 residues. Germline CDR1 is MDHEN and CDR2 is SYDVKM. The CDR3 DNA reads as TGTGCCAGCAGCCTTACAGGGTTGAATTCACCCCTCCACTTT. Its translation is CASSLTGLNSPLHF. The full variable domain, in which reference TRBV28 and TRBJ1-6 provide the parts outside the CDR3, is DVKVTQSSRYLVKRTGEKVFLECVQDMDHENMFWYRQDPGLGLRLIYFSYDVKMKEKGDIPEGYSVSREKKERFSLILESASTNQTSMYLCASSLTGLNSPLHFGNGTRLTVT.

J is TRBJ1-4 and V is TRBV30; the D gene is possibly TRBD1 (5 bases). The CDR3 is made up of 19 amino acids. Germline assignment: CDR1 GTSNPN and CDR2 SVGIG (reference sequence). The V end lost 1 base, the J end lost 0 bases, and 21 bases lay between the germline ends. The CDR3 loop is CAWSGSWGRKLATNEKLFF. The CDR3 region has the DNA TGTGCCTGGAGTGGGTCCTGGGGACGGAAACTTGCAACTAATGAAAAACTGTTTTTT.

The chain couples TRBV2 to TRBJ2-3; 13 bases are a match to TRBD2. V trimming: 6 bases; J trimming: 4 bases; junction bases outside the gene matches: 4. Germline V gene data show CDR1 as SNHLY and CDR2 as FYNNEI. The CDR3 has 15 residues. Here the CDR3 reads CASRELAGGPDTQYF. For the CDR3, the DNA is TGTGCCAGCAGGGAACTAGCGGGAGGGCCAGATACGCAGTATTTT.

This clone came up once. This chain connects TRBV29-1 to TRBJ1-2; D remains unclear. V was clipped by 1 base and J by 4 bases, with 13 bases between them. In germline, CDR1 is SQVTM, CDR2 ANQGSEA. The CDR3 contains 14 residues. CDR3 in DNA: TGCAGCGTTGAAGCATCCGTTTCTGGCTATGGCTACACCTTC. Protein product: CSVEASVSGYGYTF.

The chain carries TRBV7-3 and TRBJ2-1, with 12 bases fitting TRBD2. The CDR3 sequence is 17 residues long. V trimming: 0 bases; J trimming: 6 bases; junction bases outside the gene matches: 6. Germline V gene sequence: CDR1 SGHTA, CDR2 FQGTGA. The CDR3 region has the DNA TGTGCCAGCAGCTTAACGGGTCGACTAGCGGGAGTCAATGAGCAGTTCTTC. This encodes CASSLTGRLAGVNEQFF.

The chain is built from TRBV5-4 and TRBJ1-4; D gene uncertain. This CDR3 is 11 amino acids long. Deletions cut 7 bases from V and 4 bases from J, with 5 bases between. Germline-derived CDR1 and CDR2 are SGHNT and YYREEE (reference sequence). The CDR3 bases are TGTGCCAGCGGGGTTAATGAAAAACTGTTTTTT. It is translated as CASGVNEKLFF.

The V call is TRBV10-1, the J call TRBJ2-3; D is perhaps TRBD1 or TRBD2 (6 bases each). V lost 8 bases to trimming and J lost 3 bases, with 18 bases between them. The germline CDR1 and CDR2 sequences are WNHNN and SYGVQD (reference sequence). The CDR3 consists of 15 residues. CDR3 loop: CASAEGGIGTDTQYF. The CDR3 coding sequence is TGCGCCAGCGCTGAGGGGGGAATTGGGACAGATACGCAGTATTTT.

The CDR3, as DNA: TGTGCCAGCTCACCACCGGGGGCAGATACGCAGTATTTT. Translating it yields CASSPPGADTQYF. The V call is TRBV18, the J call TRBJ2-3; D is possibly TRBD1 or TRBD2 (5 bases each). Germline V CDR1 and CDR2: KGHSH, LQKENI. V lost 0 bases and J lost 4, with 5 bases in between. The CDR3 is 13 residues long.

The chain is built from TRBV19 and TRBJ1-3; no clear D gene. V was shortened by 5 bases and J by 4 bases, with 6 bases between the two germline ends. The CDR3 is made up of 12 amino acids. Germline CDR1 and CDR2: LNHDA and SQIVND (reference sequence). In DNA form, the CDR3 reads TGTGCCAGTAGTGCCCAGGGAAACACCATATATTTT. Protein sequence: CASSAQGNTIYF.

The V and J genes are TRBV30 and TRBJ1-6; 9 positions agree with TRBD1. The trim removed 3 bases at V and 5 bases at J, leaving 2 bases unmatched. Germline values: CDR1 GTSNPN, CDR2 SVGIG (reference sequence). CDR3 length: 14 amino acids. CDR3 protein: CAWRQGAHNSPLHF. Here the CDR3 DNA reads TGTGCCTGGAGACAGGGGGCACATAATTCACCCCTCCACTTT.

The genes are TRBV7-9 and TRBJ2-1; TRBD1 might be the D (5 bases). Germline CDR1 SEHNR, CDR2 FQNEAQ (reference sequence). V was shortened by 1 base and J by 6 bases, with 10 bases between the two germline ends. This CDR3 is built from 14 residues. CDR3 sequence: CASSLGTRVNEQFF. The CDR3 coding sequence is TGTGCCAGCAGCTTAGGTACCAGGGTCAATGAGCAGTTCTTC. The full variable domain, its missing parts supplied by reference TRBV7-9 and TRBJ2-1, is DTGVSQNPRHKITKRGQNVTFRCDPISEHNRLYWYRQTLGQGPEFLTYFQNEAQLEKSRLLSDRFSAERPKGSFSTLEIQRTEQGDSAMYLCASSLGTRVNEQFFGPGTRLTVL.

This rearrangement joins TRBV11-2 to TRBJ1-6; D is ambiguous. This CDR3 contains 13 residues. Per germline, CDR1 SGHAT and CDR2 FQNNGV. The ends were cut back, 0 bases at V and 12 bases at J, with 9 bases in the middle. The CDR3 spells CASSLDGPVPLHF. In DNA form, the CDR3 reads TGTGCCAGCAGCTTAGATGGACCGGTACCCCTCCACTTT.

The rearrangement links TRBV2 to TRBJ1-2; unclear D gene. V was trimmed by 6 bases and J by 1 base, leaving 12 bases between them. CDR3 length: 14 amino acids. From germline, CDR1 is SNHLY and CDR2 FYNNEI. The CDR3: CASRAGYNNYGYTF. The CDR3 nucleotides are TGTGCCAGCAGGGCAGGATATAATAACTATGGCTACACCTTC.

This rearrangement joins TRBV30 to TRBJ2-1; TRBD1 agrees at 9 bases. V shed 4 bases, J shed 6 bases, and the junction held 7 bases outside the gene matches. This CDR3 spans 14 amino acids. Looked up from germline, CDR1 is GTSNPN and CDR2 is SVGIG (reference sequence). The CDR3 DNA reads as TGTGCCTGGACAACTCGGGACAGGGTCAATGAGCAGTTCTTC. Translating gives CAWTTRDRVNEQFF.